This entry lists 3 T cell receptor beta chains sequenced from one sample in a study of cytomegalovirus exposure and HLA in healthy donors. The PCR ran on 60 Vbeta and 13 Jbeta primers. The assay was immunoSEQ multiplex PCR, and TCRdb's table has in-frame clones only and misses some. The table includes approximately 180,000 clones, around nine tenths detected once. The specimen was PBMCs. These receptors originate from a woman aged 18-29 years in good health and CMV-seronegative.

This chain links TRBV7-2 with TRBJ1-4; 10 bases are shared with TRBD1. The germline gives CDR1 SGHTA, CDR2 FQGNSA. V trimming: 5 bases; J trimming: 6 bases; junction bases outside the gene matches: 3. The CDR3 has 14 residues. The CDR3 region has the DNA TGTGCCAGCAGCCAGACAGGGGGCGATGAAAAACTGTTTTTT. Translating gives CASSQTGGDEKLFF.

The chain recombines TRBV6-5 with TRBJ1-2; 8 nucleotides match TRBD1. J lost 2 bases, V lost 5 bases, and 7 bases had no gene match. CDR1 and CDR2 (germline): MNHEY, SVGAGI. The CDR3 is 15 residues long. The CDR3 DNA follows: TGTGCCAGCAGTACCCGGACAGGGTCGAACTATGGCTACACCTTC. Protein sequence: CASSTRTGSNYGYTF.

V and J are TRBV18 and TRBJ1-2, with 7 bases matching TRBD1. The CDR3 runs to 14 residues. The ends lost 3 bases at V and 6 bases at J; junction bases unmatched: 7. The germline V gene encodes CDR1 KGHSH and CDR2 LQKENI. This chain's CDR3 is CASSPGQTSDGYTF. CDR3 DNA: TGTGCCAGCTCACCGGGACAGACAAGCGATGGCTACACCTTC.